The clone carrying this TCR beta chain was counted a few times. This sample is drawn from a study of human T cells and chemical hapten exposure. Attachment of unique molecular identifiers to individual cDNA molecules was performed in the library. TCRdb itself ran the 5' RACE reads through MiXCR, one entry per CDR3 protein. The sample has 110,000 or so distinct CDR3 sequences, approximately 20% seen once; the top ten hold approximately 3%. The template was total RNA from unfractionated whole blood. Germline CDR1 and CDR2: MNHEY and SVGAGI. The CDR3 is made up of 17 amino acids. Deletions cut 8 bases from V and 4 bases from J, with 24 bases between.

The receptor was isolated from a human donor in good health. This chain links TRBV6-5 with TRBJ1-5, with TRBD1 as a possible D gene (6 bases). The DNA for the CDR3 is TGTGCCAGCGGTTCCAACAGGGCCCGTGGGGATAATCAGCCCCAGCATTTT. Translating it yields CASGSNRARGDNQPQHF.